The clone carrying this T cell receptor (beta chain) was found a few times. The data originate from a study of blood T cell repertoires in COVID-19. About the study: In each case, the material was cDNA or gDNA derived from T cells, B-cell-depleted T cells, or PBMCs.

Profiled with immunoSEQ multiplex PCR; TCRdb holds only in-frame clones, not every one. The sample includes tens of thousands of clones, over 75% of them seen just once. Trimming took off 0 bases at V and 3 bases at J, with 12 bases between the two ends. The CDR3 totals 15 residues. Germline V lookup: CDR1 LGHDT, CDR2 YNNKEL (reference sequence). The source is a human donor with active COVID-19. The donor label of this sample is uncertain. Input material: peripheral blood. The rearrangement uses TRBV3-1 (or the pseudogene TRBV3-2) and TRBJ2-7; the D gene is possibly TRBD2 (5 bases). CDR3 in amino acids: CASSQDLGEGYEQYF. CDR3 bases: TGTGCCAGCAGCCAAGATCTCGGAGAGGGCTACGAGCAGTACTTC.